Listed below are T cell receptor beta chains from one sample, sequenced in a study of shared clonotypes between healthy human individuals. This table comes from immunoSEQ multiplex PCR, and its TCRdb copy is limited to in-frame clones, with some not included. Of 180,000 or so clones in the sample, approximately 92% are singletons; the top ten hold 0.067%. Specimen: naive CD4+ T cells sorted from blood. The receptors stem from a woman aged 25 to 39 in good health. CDR3s include the opening cysteine and the closing phenylalanine or tryptophan. The D gene is left open where the match is weak. Rows give clone size only sometimes, using once, few, many, or a class for an expanded clone.

V gene	clone size	J gene	D gene	CDR3 DNA	CDR3 protein
TRBV27	once	TRBJ2-5	TRBD2	TGTGCCAGCAGTTTTAGCGGGAGTATGGGATCCGAGACCCAGTACTTC	CASSFSGSMGSETQYF
TRBV30	-	TRBJ2-3	-	TGTGCCTGGAGTGACACAGATACGCAGTATTTT	CAWSDTDTQYF
TRBV5-4	few	TRBJ2-7	-	TGTGCCAGCAGGGCCGGGACAAATAACTACGAGCAGTACTTC	CASRAGTNNYEQYF
TRBV28	-	TRBJ1-4	-	TGTGCCAGCACCCTGGGGGGTTGGGGAGCTAATGAAAAACTGTTTTTT	CASTLGGWGANEKLFF
TRBV6-6	-	TRBJ2-1	-	TGTGCCAGCAGTTACATGGCCCCACAGCAGTTCTTC	CASSYMAPQQFF
TRBV27	once	TRBJ2-7	-	TGTGCCAGCAGTTTAAGGTTCGGGGCAGCTTACGAGCAGTACTTC	CASSLRFGAAYEQYF
TRBV6-5	-	TRBJ1-1	-	TGTGCCAGCAGTTTCAGCGAAGCTTTCTTT	CASSFSEAFF
TRBV5-1	-	TRBJ2-5	TRBD2	TGCGCCAGCAGCTTGGGTCAGTTTCCGCTAGCGGGATATCAAGAGACCCAGTACTTC	CASSLGQFPLAGYQETQYF
TRBV27	-	TRBJ1-5	TRBD1	TGTGCCAGCAGTCCCGGGACAGGGTACCAGCCCCAGCATTTT	CASSPGTGYQPQHF
TRBV28	-	TRBJ1-6	-	TGTGCCAGCAGTTTATTCCCCAGGATCTTCAATTCACCCCTCCACTTT	CASSLFPRIFNSPLHF
TRBV2	-	TRBJ2-7	-	TGTGCCAGCAAAACAGGCACTACCTCCTACGAGCAGTACTTC	CASKTGTTSYEQYF
TRBV28	-	TRBJ2-3	-	TGTGCCAGCAGTTTAGTCTCCAGGGTTAGCACAGATACGCAGTATTTT	CASSLVSRVSTDTQYF
TRBV28	-	TRBJ2-5	TRBD2	TGTGCCAGCAGTTTCCCTACTAGCGGGAGTCCAGAGACCCAGTACTTC	CASSFPTSGSPETQYF
TRBV6-1	-	TRBJ2-7	-	TGTGCCAGCACGGCCAGGGACTACGAGCAGTACTTC	CASTARDYEQYF
TRBV19	-	TRBJ1-1	TRBD1	TGTGCCAGTAGTACCGGACAGGGTGACACTGAAGCTTTCTTT	CASSTGQGDTEAFF
TRBV12-1	-	TRBJ1-5	-	TGTGCCAGCAGCTTTTTCCCCGGGGGGGATAGCAATCAGCCCCAGCATTTT	CASSFFPGGDSNQPQHF
TRBV14	-	TRBJ1-1	TRBD1	TGTGCCAGCAGGCTACAGGGGGTCGCTGAAGCTTTCTTT	CASRLQGVAEAFF
TRBV28	-	TRBJ2-5	TRBD2	TGTGCCAGCAGCCCCCCGTTCCGGGGGGGGGAGACCCAGTACTTC	CASSPPFRGGETQYF
TRBV30	-	TRBJ2-4	TRBD2	TGTGCCTGGAGTGACGGGACTAGCAGAGCCAAAAACATTCAGTACTTC	CAWSDGTSRAKNIQYF
TRBV7-9	few	TRBJ2-7	-	TGTGCCAGCAGCTTCCGGGCCTTCGACGAGCAGTACTTC	CASSFRAFDEQYF
TRBV28	-	TRBJ2-1	TRBD2	TGTGCCAGCAGTTGGCTCCCTGGCGGGAGGGCCGTGGAGCAGTTCTTC	CASSWLPGGRAVEQFF
TRBV18	-	TRBJ2-1	TRBD2	TGTGCCAGCTCACCACTAGCGGGAGGGGGAAATGAGCAGTTCTTC	CASSPLAGGGNEQFF
TRBV28	-	TRBJ2-5	TRBD2	TGTGCCAGCGAGCGGACTAGCGGCGAAGAGACCCAGTACTTC	CASERTSGEETQYF
TRBV28	-	TRBJ2-7	TRBD1	TGTGCCAGCAGTTGCGCGACAGGGGCCTGCTACGAGCAGTACTTC	CASSCATGACYEQYF
TRBV5-6	-	TRBJ2-7	TRBD1	TGTGCCAGCAGCTACACAGGGGGCCGGGACGAGCAGTACTTC	CASSYTGGRDEQYF
TRBV2	-	TRBJ2-4	TRBD2	TGTGCCAGCAGGGCGGATGGACTAGCGGGAGACATTCAGTACTTC	CASRADGLAGDIQYF
TRBV15	-	TRBJ2-7	TRBD2	TGTGCCACCAGCAGAGATCGGGCGGGGGACCGTTCAAAGTACTTC	CATSRDRAGDRSKYF
TRBV6-4	-	TRBJ2-7	TRBD1	TGTGCCAGCAGTGACTTCATACCGGGACAGGGAGAATTCTACGAGCAGTACTTC	CASSDFIPGQGEFYEQYF
TRBV27	-	TRBJ2-4	-	TGTGCCAGCAGTTTAAATGGGCCCCTAAACATTCAGTACTTC	CASSLNGPLNIQYF
TRBV29-1	-	TRBJ1-2	TRBD1	TGCAGCGTTGAATTATCCGGGACAGGGGTTGGCTACACCTTC	CSVELSGTGVGYTF
TRBV11-2	-	TRBJ1-2	-	TGTGCCAGCAGCCCCTATTATGGGTATGGCTACACCTTC	CASSPYYGYGYTF
TRBV4-1	-	TRBJ2-7	TRBD1	TGCGCCAGCAGCCCCACCGGGACAGGGGGACCCTACGAGCAGTACTTC	CASSPTGTGGPYEQYF
TRBV2	-	TRBJ1-6	-	TGTGCCAGCAGTGAAGAGAGGCAGTATAATTCACCCCTCCACTTT	CASSEERQYNSPLHF
TRBV15	-	TRBJ1-5	-	TGTGCCACCAGCAGGGACCGACATCAGCCCCAGCATTTT	CATSRDRHQPQHF
TRBV6-1	-	TRBJ1-1	-	TGTGCCAGCCGCCCAGGGAACACTGAAGCTTTCTTT	CASRPGNTEAFF
TRBV10-1	-	TRBJ2-2	-	TGCGCCAGCAGTGTGAACACCGGGGAGCTGTTTTTT	CASSVNTGELFF
TRBV5-4	-	TRBJ2-1	TRBD2	TGTGCCAGCAGCTTTGGACTAGCGGAAAGGAATGAGCAGTTCTTC	CASSFGLAERNEQFF
TRBV5-6	-	TRBJ2-1	-	TGTGCCAGCCACCGCGGGACTTATGAGCAGTTCTTC	CASHRGTYEQFF
TRBV11-3	-	TRBJ2-7	TRBD2	TGTGCCAGCAGCTCGGGGGCGGGAGGGCCTTACGAGCAGTACTTC	CASSSGAGGPYEQYF
TRBV27	few	TRBJ2-7	-	TGTGCCAGCAGCCCGACAGCGGAGACCTACGAGCAGTACTTC	CASSPTAETYEQYF
TRBV27	-	TRBJ1-2	TRBD1	TGTGCCAGCAGCCGGGGAAAAGGGGGCCCAGCTAACTATGGCTACACCTTC	CASSRGKGGPANYGYTF
TRBV16	-	TRBJ2-4	-	TGTGCCAGCAGCCGTACTAACATTCAGTACTTC	CASSRTNIQYF
TRBV28	-	TRBJ1-5	TRBD1	TGTGCCAGTAATCGGGACAGGGGCTTCCCGAGCAATCAGCCCCAGCATTTT	CASNRDRGFPSNQPQHF
TRBV5-1	-	TRBJ2-2	-	TGCGCCAGCAAAATCTCCGGCACCGGGGAGCTGTTTTTT	CASKISGTGELFF
TRBV5-1	-	TRBJ2-7	-	TGCGCCAGCAGCTCGGGATCCTACGAGCAGTACTTC	CASSSGSYEQYF